This T cell receptor beta chain appears in the sequencing data of a study of blood T cell repertoires in COVID-19. At the level of the study: Donors in the United States, Italy and Spain gave samples during acute or convalescent COVID-19. PBMCs, B-cell-depleted T cells, or T cells provided the cDNA or gDNA that made up the material.

Here immunoSEQ multiplex PCR was the method, and the copy in TCRdb shows in-frame clones only, minus some. The sample lists roughly 100,000 clones, 90% occurring once. Trimming cost V 1 base and J 3 bases, with 13 bases left between them. Germline CDR1 reads SGHNT; CDR2 reads YENEEA. The CDR3 has 15 amino acids. Source material: peripheral blood. The V gene is TRBV11-3, the J gene TRBJ2-7; D is unclear. The TCR comes from a man aged 45 to 65 with acute or convalescent COVID-19. The CDR3 DNA is TGTGCCAGCAGCTTAGGTCCAGCGACCGTCTACGAGCAGTACTTC. Translating gives CASSLGPATVYEQYF.